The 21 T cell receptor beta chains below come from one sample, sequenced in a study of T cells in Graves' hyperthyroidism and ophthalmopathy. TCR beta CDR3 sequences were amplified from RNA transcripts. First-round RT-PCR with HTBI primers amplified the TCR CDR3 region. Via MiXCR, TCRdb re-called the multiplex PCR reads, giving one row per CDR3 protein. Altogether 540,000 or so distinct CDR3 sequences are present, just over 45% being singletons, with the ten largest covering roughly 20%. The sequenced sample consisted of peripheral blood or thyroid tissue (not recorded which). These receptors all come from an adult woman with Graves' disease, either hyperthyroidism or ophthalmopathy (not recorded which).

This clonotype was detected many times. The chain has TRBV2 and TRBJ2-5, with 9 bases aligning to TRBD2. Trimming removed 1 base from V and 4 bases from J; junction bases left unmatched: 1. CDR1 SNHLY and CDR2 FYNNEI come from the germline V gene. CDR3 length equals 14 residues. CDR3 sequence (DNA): TGTGCCAGCAGTGAAGAAGCGGGGGGAGAGACCCAGTACTTC. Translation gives CASSEEAGGETQYF. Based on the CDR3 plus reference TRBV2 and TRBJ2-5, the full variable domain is EPEVTQTPSHQVTQMGQEVILRCVPISNHLYFYWYRQILGQKVEFLVSFYNNEISEKSEIFDDQFSVERPDGSNFTLKIRSTKLEDSAMYFCASSEEAGGETQYFGPGTRLLVL.

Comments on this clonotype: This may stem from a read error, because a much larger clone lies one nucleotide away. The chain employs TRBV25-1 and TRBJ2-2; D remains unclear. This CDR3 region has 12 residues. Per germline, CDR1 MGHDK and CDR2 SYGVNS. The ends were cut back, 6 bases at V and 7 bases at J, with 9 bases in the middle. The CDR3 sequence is CASREIHGELFF. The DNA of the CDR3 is TGTGCCAGCAGGGAGATCCACGGGGAGCTGTTTTTT.

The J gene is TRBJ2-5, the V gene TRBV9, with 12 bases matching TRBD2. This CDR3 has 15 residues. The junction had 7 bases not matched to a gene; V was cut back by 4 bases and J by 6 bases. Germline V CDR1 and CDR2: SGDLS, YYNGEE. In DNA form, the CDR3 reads TGTGCCAGCAGCACGACTAGCGGGAGTTTAAAGACCCAGTACTTC. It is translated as CASSTTSGSLKTQYF.

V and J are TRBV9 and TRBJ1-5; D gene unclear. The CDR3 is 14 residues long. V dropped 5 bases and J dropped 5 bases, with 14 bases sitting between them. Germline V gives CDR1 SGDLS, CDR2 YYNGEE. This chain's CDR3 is CASSAGRTDQPQHF. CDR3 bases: TGTGCCAGCAGTGCCGGGAGGACCGATCAGCCCCAGCATTTT.

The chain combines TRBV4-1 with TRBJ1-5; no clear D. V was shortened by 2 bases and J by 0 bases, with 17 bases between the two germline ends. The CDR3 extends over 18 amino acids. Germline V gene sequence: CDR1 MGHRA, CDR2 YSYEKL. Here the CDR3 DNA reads TGCGCCAGCAGCCAAAACCCTGGGAGAACGAATAGCAATCAGCCCCAGCATTTT. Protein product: CASSQNPGRTNSNQPQHF.

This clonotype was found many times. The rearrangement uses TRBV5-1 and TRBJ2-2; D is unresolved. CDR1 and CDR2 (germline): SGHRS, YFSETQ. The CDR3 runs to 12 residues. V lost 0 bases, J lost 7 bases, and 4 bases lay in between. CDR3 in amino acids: CASSLVIGELFF. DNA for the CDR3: TGCGCCAGCAGCTTGGTCATCGGGGAGCTGTTTTTT.

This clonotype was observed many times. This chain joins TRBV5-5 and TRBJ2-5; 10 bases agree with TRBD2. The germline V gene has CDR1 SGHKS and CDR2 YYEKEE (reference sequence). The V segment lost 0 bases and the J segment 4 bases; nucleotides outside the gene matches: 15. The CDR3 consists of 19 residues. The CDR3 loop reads CASSLGTSGLAGVRETQYF. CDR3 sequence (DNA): TGTGCCAGCAGCTTGGGGACCTCCGGTCTAGCGGGAGTTAGAGAGACCCAGTACTTC.

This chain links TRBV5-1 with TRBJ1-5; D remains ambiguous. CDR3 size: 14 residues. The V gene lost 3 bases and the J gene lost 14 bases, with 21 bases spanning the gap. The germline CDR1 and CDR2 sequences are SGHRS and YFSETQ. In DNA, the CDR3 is TGCGCCAGCAGCTCATCTCTAGCGGGAACCTACGAGCATTTT. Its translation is CASSSSLAGTYEHF. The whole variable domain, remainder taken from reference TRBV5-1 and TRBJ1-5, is KAGVTQTPRYLIKTRGQQVTLSCSPISGHRSVSWYQQTPGQGLQFLFEYFSETQRNKGNFPGRFSGRQFSNSRSEMNVSTLELGDSALYLCASSSSLAGTYEHFGDGTRLSIL.

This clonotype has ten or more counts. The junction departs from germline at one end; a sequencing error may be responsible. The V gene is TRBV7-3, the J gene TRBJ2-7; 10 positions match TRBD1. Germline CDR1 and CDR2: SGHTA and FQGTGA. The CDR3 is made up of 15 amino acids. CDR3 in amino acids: CAGSLRGTGDDEQYF. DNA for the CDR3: TGTGCCGGCAGCTTAAGGGGGACAGGGGATGACGAGCAGTACTTC.

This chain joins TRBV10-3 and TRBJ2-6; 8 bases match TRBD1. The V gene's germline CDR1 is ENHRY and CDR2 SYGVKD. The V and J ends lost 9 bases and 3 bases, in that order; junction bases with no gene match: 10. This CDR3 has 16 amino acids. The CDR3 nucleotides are TGTGCCATTATCAATGACAGGGGAAATGGGGCCAACGTCCTGACTTTC. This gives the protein CAIINDRGNGANVLTF.

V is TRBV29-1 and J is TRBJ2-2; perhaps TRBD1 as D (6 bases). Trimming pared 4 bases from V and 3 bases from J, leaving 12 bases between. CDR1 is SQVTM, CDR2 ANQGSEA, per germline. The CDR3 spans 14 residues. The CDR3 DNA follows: TGCAGCGTTGTTGTTCACAGGGACACCGGGGAGCTGTTTTTT. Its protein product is CSVVVHRDTGELFF.

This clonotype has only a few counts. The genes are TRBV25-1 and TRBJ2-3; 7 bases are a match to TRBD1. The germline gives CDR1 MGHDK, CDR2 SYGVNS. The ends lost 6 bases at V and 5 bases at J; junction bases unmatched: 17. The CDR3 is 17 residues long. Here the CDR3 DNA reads TGTGCCAGCAGCCCTTACTCCAAGGGGGCAGGGGGAGATACGCAGTATTTT. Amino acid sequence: CASSPYSKGAGGDTQYF.

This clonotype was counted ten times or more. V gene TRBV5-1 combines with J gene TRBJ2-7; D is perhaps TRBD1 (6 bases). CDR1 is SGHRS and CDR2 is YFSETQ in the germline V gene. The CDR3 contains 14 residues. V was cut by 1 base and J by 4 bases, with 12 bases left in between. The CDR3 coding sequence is TGCGCCAGCAGCTTGCGAGTACAGGGATACGAGCAGTACTTC. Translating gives CASSLRVQGYEQYF.

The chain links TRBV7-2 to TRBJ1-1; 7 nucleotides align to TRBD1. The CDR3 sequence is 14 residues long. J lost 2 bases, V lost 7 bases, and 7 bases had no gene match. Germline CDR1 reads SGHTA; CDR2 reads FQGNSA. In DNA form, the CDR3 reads TGTGCCAGCACCCTAGACAGGGCCAACACTGAAGCTTTCTTT. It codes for CASTLDRANTEAFF.

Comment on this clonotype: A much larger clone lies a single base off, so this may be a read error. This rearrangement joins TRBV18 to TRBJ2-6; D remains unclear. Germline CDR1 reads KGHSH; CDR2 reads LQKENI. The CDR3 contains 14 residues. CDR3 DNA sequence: TGTGCCGGCTCAATCCGGGCCGGGGCCAACGTCCTGACTTTC. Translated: CAGSIRAGANVLTF.

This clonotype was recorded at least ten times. Here the CDR3 reads CATSDPGQGINGYTF. The CDR3 nucleotides read TGTGCCACCAGTGACCCGGGACAGGGGATTAATGGCTACACCTTC. The chain employs TRBV24-1 and TRBJ1-2; 10 nucleotides align to TRBD1. CDR1 and CDR2 (germline): KGHDR, SFDVKD. V dropped 4 bases and J dropped 6; count of bases not matched to a gene: 7. The CDR3 is made up of 15 amino acids.

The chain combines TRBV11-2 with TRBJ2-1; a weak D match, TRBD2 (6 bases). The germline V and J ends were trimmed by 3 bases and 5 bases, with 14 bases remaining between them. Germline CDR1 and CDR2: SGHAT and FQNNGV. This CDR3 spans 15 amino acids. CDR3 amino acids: CASSFLGGLDNEQFF. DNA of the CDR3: TGTGCCAGCAGCTTCCTCGGAGGGTTGGACAATGAGCAGTTCTTC.

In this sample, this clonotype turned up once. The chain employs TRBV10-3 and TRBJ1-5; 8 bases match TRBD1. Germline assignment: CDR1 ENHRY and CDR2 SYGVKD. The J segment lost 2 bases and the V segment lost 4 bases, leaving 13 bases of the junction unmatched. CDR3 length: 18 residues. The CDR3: CAISAEAQGASGNQPQHF. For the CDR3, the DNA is TGTGCCATCAGTGCGGAGGCTCAGGGGGCTTCGGGCAATCAGCCCCAGCATTTT.

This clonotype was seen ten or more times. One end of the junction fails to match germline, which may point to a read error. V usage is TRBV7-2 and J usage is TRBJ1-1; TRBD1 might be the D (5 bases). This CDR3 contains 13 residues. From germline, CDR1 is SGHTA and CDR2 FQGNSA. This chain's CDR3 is CASRLAGGTEAFF. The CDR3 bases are TGTGCCAGCAGGTTAGCCGGGGGCACTGAAGCTTTCTTT.

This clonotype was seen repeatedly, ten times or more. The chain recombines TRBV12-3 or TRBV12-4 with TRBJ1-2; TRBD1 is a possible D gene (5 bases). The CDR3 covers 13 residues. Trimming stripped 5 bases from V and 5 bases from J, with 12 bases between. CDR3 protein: CASSGGGFYGYTF. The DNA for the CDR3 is TGTGCCAGCAGTGGGGGGGGTTTTTATGGCTACACCTTC.

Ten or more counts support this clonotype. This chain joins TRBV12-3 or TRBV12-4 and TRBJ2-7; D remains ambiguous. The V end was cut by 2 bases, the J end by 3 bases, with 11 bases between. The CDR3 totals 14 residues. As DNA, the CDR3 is TGTGCCAGCAGTTTATGGGCCCAGAGCTACGAGCAGTACTTC. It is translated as CASSLWAQSYEQYF.